A single sample gave rise to the 9 T cell receptor beta chains below, sequenced in a study of T cell responses to AZD1222 COVID-19 vaccine. Here immunoSEQ multiplex PCR was the method, and the copy in TCRdb shows in-frame clones only, minus some. The sample yields about 190,000 clones, approximately 90% seen once. This specimen consisted of peripheral blood, obtained on day 0 of AZD1222 vaccination. All receptors come from an adult in good health.

This chain connects TRBV3-1 (or the pseudogene TRBV3-2) to TRBJ2-5; 10 nucleotides align to TRBD2. Germline CDR1 reads LGHDT; CDR2 reads YNNKEL (reference sequence). The CDR3 has 17 residues. After removal of 8 bases from V and 5 bases from J, the junction contained 17 bases not matched to a gene. The CDR3 bases are TGTGCCAGCGGACCGCCATTTCCAGCGGGGGGGCTGGAGACCCAGTACTTC. Residues: CASGPPFPAGGLETQYF.

The chain joins TRBV11-2 to TRBJ2-7; 8 positions match TRBD1. From germline, CDR1 is SGHAT and CDR2 FQNNGV. The J segment lost 0 bases and the V segment lost 9 bases, leaving 10 bases of the junction unmatched. The CDR3 is 15 residues long. CDR3 DNA sequence: TGTGCCAGTCTTGGGACAGGCGATAACTCCTACGAGCAGTACTTC. Its translation is CASLGTGDNSYEQYF.

V usage is TRBV24-1 and J usage is TRBJ1-2; 7 bases align to TRBD1. Germline V gene data show CDR1 as KGHDR and CDR2 as SFDVKD. Trimming cost V 7 bases and J 2 bases; bases outside gene matches: 3. The CDR3 sequence is 13 residues long. CDR3 coding DNA: TGTGCCACCAGAACAGGGGAAAACTATGGCTACACCTTC. It encodes CATRTGENYGYTF.

The V and J genes are TRBV3-1 (or the pseudogene TRBV3-2) and TRBJ1-1, with 7 bases aligning to TRBD1. Trimming cost V 4 bases and J 1 base; bases outside gene matches: 12. CDR3 length: 17 residues. The germline V gene has CDR1 LGHDT and CDR2 YNNKEL (reference sequence). The CDR3: CASSPRQGVIRNTEAFF. In DNA, the CDR3 is TGTGCCAGCAGCCCCCGACAGGGAGTGATAAGGAACACTGAAGCTTTCTTT.

The chain couples TRBV9 to TRBJ2-1; D uncertain. The CDR3 consists of 12 residues. Trimming shortened V by 1 base and J by 8 bases, and 7 bases separated the two germline ends. Germline CDR1 reads SGDLS; CDR2 reads YYNGEE. CDR3 nucleotide sequence: TGTGCCAGCAGCGTATTAGGCTATGAGCAGTTCTTC. As protein: CASSVLGYEQFF. Filled out from reference TRBV9 and TRBJ2-1, the complete variable domain reads DSGVTQTPKHLITATGQRVTLRCSPRSGDLSVYWYQQSLDQGLQFLIQYYNGEERAKGNILERFSAQQFPDLHSELNLSSLELGDSALYFCASSVLGYEQFFGPGTRLTVL.

This clone was recorded only once. The gene calls are TRBV6-5 and TRBJ1-5, with a tentative D call TRBD1 (5 bases). V was clipped by 6 bases and J by 3 bases, with 15 bases between them. Germline CDR1 reads MNHEY; CDR2 reads SVGAGI. The CDR3 is 15 residues long. The CDR3 nucleotides read TGTGCCAGCAGCTCGGGACTCCTTAACAATCAGCCCCAGCATTTT. Its translation is CASSSGLLNNQPQHF.

The chain links TRBV4-2 to TRBJ1-2; D is possibly TRBD1 (5 bases). This CDR3 spans 15 amino acids. CDR1 and CDR2 (germline): LGHNA, YNFKEQ. The V end was cut by 1 base, the J end by 5 bases, with 14 bases between. This chain's CDR3 is CASSQVDLGVYGYTF. The CDR3, as DNA: TGTGCCAGCAGCCAAGTGGACCTAGGGGTTTATGGCTACACCTTC.

The J gene is TRBJ2-7, the V gene TRBV21-1. TRBV21-1 is given as a pseudogene. CDR3 length: 16 amino acids. In DNA form, the CDR3 reads TGTGCCAGCAGCAAAGGACAGGGAGGGTACTCCTACGAGCAGTACTTC. This translates into CASSKGQGGYSYEQYF.

J is TRBJ2-2 and V is TRBV20-1; 7 bases align to TRBD1. Trimming took 3 bases from V and 4 from J; bases not matched to a gene: 5. CDR1 is DFQATT and CDR2 is SNEGSKA in the germline V gene (reference sequence). The CDR3 sequence is 14 residues long. CDR3 in DNA: TGCAGTGCTAGTAGACAGGGAACCACCGGGGAGCTGTTTTTT. Its protein is CSASRQGTTGELFF.